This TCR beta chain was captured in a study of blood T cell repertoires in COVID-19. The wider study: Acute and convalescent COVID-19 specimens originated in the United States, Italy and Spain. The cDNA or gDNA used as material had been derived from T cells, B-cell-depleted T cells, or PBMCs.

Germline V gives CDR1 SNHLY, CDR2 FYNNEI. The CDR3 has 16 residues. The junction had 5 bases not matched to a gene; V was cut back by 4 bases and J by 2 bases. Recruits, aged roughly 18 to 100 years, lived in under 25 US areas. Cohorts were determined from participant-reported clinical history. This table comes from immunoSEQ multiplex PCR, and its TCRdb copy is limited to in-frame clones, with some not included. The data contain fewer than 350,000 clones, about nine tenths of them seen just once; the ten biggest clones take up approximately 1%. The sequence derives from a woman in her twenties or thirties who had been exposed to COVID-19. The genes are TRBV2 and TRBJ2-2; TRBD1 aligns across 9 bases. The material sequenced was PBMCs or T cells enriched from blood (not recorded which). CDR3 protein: CASSGTGGLNTGELFF. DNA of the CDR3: TGTGCCAGCAGTGGAACAGGGGGCCTAAACACCGGGGAGCTGTTTTTT.